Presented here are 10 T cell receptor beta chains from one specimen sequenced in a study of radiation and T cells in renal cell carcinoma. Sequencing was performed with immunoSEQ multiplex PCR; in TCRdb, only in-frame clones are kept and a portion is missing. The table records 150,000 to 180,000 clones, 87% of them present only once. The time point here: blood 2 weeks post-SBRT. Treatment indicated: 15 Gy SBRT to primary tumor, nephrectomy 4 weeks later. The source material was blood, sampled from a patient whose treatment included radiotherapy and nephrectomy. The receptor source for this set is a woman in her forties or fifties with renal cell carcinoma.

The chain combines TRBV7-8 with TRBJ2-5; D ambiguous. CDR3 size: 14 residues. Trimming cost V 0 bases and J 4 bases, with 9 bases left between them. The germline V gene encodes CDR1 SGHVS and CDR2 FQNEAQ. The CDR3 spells CASSLANVGETQYF. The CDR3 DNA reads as TGTGCCAGCAGCTTAGCGAACGTAGGAGAGACCCAGTACTTC.

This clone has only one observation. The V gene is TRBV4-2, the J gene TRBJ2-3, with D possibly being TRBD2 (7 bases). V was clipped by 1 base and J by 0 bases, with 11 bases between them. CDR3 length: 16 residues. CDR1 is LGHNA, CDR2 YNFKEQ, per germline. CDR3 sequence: CASSQAAGASTDTQYF. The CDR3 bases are TGTGCCAGCAGCCAAGCTGCGGGGGCTAGCACAGATACGCAGTATTTT.

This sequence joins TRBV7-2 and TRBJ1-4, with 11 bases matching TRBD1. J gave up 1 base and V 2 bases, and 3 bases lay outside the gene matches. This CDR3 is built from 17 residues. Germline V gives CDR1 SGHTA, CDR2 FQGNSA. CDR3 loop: CASSLWTGGLTNEKLFF. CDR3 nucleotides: TGTGCCAGCAGCTTATGGACAGGGGGCTTAACTAATGAAAAACTGTTTTTT.

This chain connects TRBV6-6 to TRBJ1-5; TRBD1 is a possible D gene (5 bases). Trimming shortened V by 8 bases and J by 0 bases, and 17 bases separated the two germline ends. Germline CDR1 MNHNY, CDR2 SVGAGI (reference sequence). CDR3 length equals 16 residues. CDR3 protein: CASGRVGSYSNQPQHF. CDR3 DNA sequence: TGTGCCAGCGGCAGGGTGGGCAGCTATAGCAATCAGCCCCAGCATTTT.

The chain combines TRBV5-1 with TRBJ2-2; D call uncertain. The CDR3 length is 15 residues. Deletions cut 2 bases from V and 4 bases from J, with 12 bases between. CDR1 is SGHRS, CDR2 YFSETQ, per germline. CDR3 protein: CASSLSGATTGELFF. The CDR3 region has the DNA TGCGCCAGCAGCTTATCAGGAGCAACCACCGGGGAGCTGTTTTTT.

CDR3 nucleotides: TGTGCCAGTAGCACGAACAGGGGCAACATTCAGTACTTC. Protein product: CASSTNRGNIQYF. J is TRBJ2-4 and V is TRBV19; 7 bases match TRBD1. CDR3 length equals 13 residues. The V segment lost 6 bases and the J segment 7 bases; nucleotides outside the gene matches: 6. CDR1 is LNHDA, CDR2 SQIVND, per germline (reference sequence).

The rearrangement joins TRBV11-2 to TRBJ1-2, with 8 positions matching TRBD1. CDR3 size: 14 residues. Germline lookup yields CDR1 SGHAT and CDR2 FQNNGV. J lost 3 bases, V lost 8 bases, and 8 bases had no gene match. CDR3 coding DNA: TGTGCCAGCTCGGGAACAGGGGGGGACTATGGCTACACCTTC. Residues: CASSGTGGDYGYTF.

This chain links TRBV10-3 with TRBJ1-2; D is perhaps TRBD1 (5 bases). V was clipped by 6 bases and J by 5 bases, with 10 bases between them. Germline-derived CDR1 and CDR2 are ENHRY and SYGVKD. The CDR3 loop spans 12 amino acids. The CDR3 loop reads CAIRGELYGYTF. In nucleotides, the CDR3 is TGTGCCATCAGAGGGGAACTATATGGCTACACCTTC.

The CDR3 spells CASSLSFSTTPLNEQFF. CDR3 bases: TGTGCCAGCAGCTTAAGTTTTTCGACTACCCCCCTGAACGAGCAGTTCTTC. The V gene is TRBV7-2, the J gene TRBJ2-1; D perhaps matches TRBD2 (5 bases). The CDR3 has 17 amino acids. The ends were cut back, 2 bases at V and 10 bases at J, with 24 bases in the middle. Germline loops: CDR1 SGHTA, CDR2 FQGNSA.

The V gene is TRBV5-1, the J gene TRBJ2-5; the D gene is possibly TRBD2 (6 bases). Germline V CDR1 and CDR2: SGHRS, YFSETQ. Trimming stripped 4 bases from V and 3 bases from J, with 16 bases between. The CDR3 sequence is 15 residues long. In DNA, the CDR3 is TGCGCCAGCAGCCCTACCGTCGGGACTGAAGAGACCCAGTACTTC. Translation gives CASSPTVGTEETQYF.